The T cell receptor (beta chain) described here comes from a study of T cells in localized non-small cell lung cancer. About this clone itself: The antigen remains unidentified.

The protocol was immunoSEQ multiplex PCR, while the TCRdb copy is restricted to in-frame clones and leaves out a portion. This table holds fewer than 5,000 clones, roughly 29% found once. V lost 5 bases and J 0 bases, leaving 11 bases between the germline ends. Germline V gene data show CDR1 as MNHGY and CDR2 as SAAAGT. The CDR3 loop spans 15 amino acids. General study points: It remains possible that heterogeneity exists, since only one tumor region was sequenced. In uninvolved adjacent lung, T cell clonality reached its highest value, exceeding tumor.

Sequenced material: lung tumor tissue, taken before any cancer treatment. This clonotype was obtained from a man aged 40 to 70 with stage III squamous cell lung carcinoma. The chain employs TRBV6-8 and TRBJ1-5; D call uncertain. CDR3 DNA sequence: TGTGCCAGCAGTGATGCGGTTTTTAGCAATCAGCCCCAGCATTTT. Protein: CASSDAVFSNQPQHF.